This entry lists 15 T cell receptor beta chains sequenced from one sample in a study of blood T cells in healthy people across ages. It was with a sample-barcoded 5' primer and a J-beta primer mix that a second PCR of about 6 to 12 cycles was run. From the 5' RACE reads, TCRdb called clonotypes with MiXCR, one entry per CDR3 protein. The sample contains about 800,000 distinct CDR3 sequences, around 25% of which appear only once. This sample also appeared in a second study, on T cells of mothers and their children.

Specimen: blood. Receptors were obtained from a boy younger than 18 in good health.

This sequence joins TRBV4-2 and TRBJ2-7; D might be TRBD1 (5 bases). This CDR3 has 16 amino acids. The germline V gene encodes CDR1 LGHNA and CDR2 YNFKEQ. Deletions cut 1 base from V and 0 bases from J, with 13 bases between. The CDR3 DNA follows: TGTGCCAGCAGCCAAGTCTTGGGGCAGAGCTCCTACGAGCAGTACTTC. Translating gives CASSQVLGQSSYEQYF.

This clonotype was counted a few times. The chain uses TRBV12-3 or TRBV12-4 and TRBJ2-5; D is perhaps TRBD1 or TRBD2 (6 bases each). Trimming took 5 bases from V and 4 from J, leaving 17 bases between them. The CDR3 totals 15 residues. The CDR3 bases are TGTGCCAGCAGTCCCCGAGGGGGGTACCGAGAGACCCAGTACTTC. It encodes CASSPRGGYRETQYF.

The genes are TRBV5-1 and TRBJ2-5; 8 bases line up with TRBD2. From germline, CDR1 is SGHRS and CDR2 YFSETQ. Germline trimming cut 4 bases from V and 0 bases from J; bases unmatched to any gene: 5. The CDR3 contains 15 residues. CDR3 amino acids: CASSGLLADQETQYF. Here the CDR3 DNA reads TGCGCCAGCAGCGGACTACTAGCGGACCAAGAGACCCAGTACTTC.

The V gene is TRBV5-6, the J gene TRBJ1-2, with 10 positions matching TRBD1. The CDR3 contains 16 residues. With V trimmed by 3 bases and J by 3 bases, 8 bases remained unmatched. Germline CDR1 is SGHDT and CDR2 is YYEEEE. The CDR3 spells CASSWAGQGVHYGYTF. The CDR3 region has the DNA TGTGCCAGCAGCTGGGCAGGACAGGGGGTACACTATGGCTACACCTTC.

The chain joins TRBV25-1 to TRBJ1-1; D unresolved. Trimming removed 3 bases at V and 3 bases at J, with 5 bases between. The CDR3 spans 12 residues. Germline V gives CDR1 MGHDK, CDR2 SYGVNS. This CDR3 reads CASSDRDTEAFF. The CDR3 DNA is TGTGCCAGCAGTGATCGGGACACTGAAGCTTTCTTT.

The chain links TRBV12-3 or TRBV12-4 to TRBJ2-7, with D possibly TRBD2 on 5 matching bases. V shed 4 bases and J shed 4 bases, with 17 bases lying between them. The CDR3 consists of 15 residues. CDR3 protein: CASSSGLQMRYEQYF. CDR3 bases: TGTGCCAGCAGTTCCGGACTTCAAATGAGGTACGAGCAGTACTTC.

This clonotype was seen a few times. The rearrangement joins TRBV18 to TRBJ2-5, with 10 nucleotides matching TRBD2. The DNA matches TRBJ2-1 better at its end, which makes the J call doubtful. This CDR3 has 14 residues. The germline gives CDR1 KGHSH, CDR2 LQKENI. CDR3 region: CASSPVALAGAQFF. In nucleotides, the CDR3 is TGTGCCAGCTCACCAGTCGCTCTAGCGGGAGCGCAGTTCTTC.

This clonotype was detected only a few times. The chain couples TRBV7-9 to TRBJ1-4; D unresolved. Trimming took 6 bases from V and 3 from J, leaving 8 bases between them. This CDR3 contains 13 residues. Germline CDR1 is SEHNR and CDR2 is FQNEAQ (reference sequence). The CDR3, as DNA: TGTGCCAGCAGTCCCGGACCTAATGAAAAACTGTTTTTT. Translated: CASSPGPNEKLFF.

This clonotype was counted at least ten times. The chain joins TRBV6-5 to TRBJ2-7; D is undetermined. Between the trimmed V and J ends, which lost 2 bases and 1 base, there was a span of 9 bases. There are 14 residues in the CDR3. Per germline, CDR1 MNHEY and CDR2 SVGAGI. CDR3 bases: TGTGCCAGCAGTTACAACGGCGCTTCCTACGAGCAGTACTTC. The encoded protein is CASSYNGASYEQYF.

This clonotype was observed at least ten times. The DNA of the CDR3 is TGCAGTGCAACAGGGGAAGCGAACACTGAAGCTTTCTTT. Residues: CSATGEANTEAFF. The chain combines TRBV20-1 with TRBJ1-1; TRBD1 agrees at 7 bases. The trim removed 6 bases at V and 1 base at J, leaving 5 bases unmatched. Germline values: CDR1 DFQATT, CDR2 SNEGSKA (reference sequence). This CDR3 contains 13 residues.

The V call is TRBV27, the J call TRBJ2-3; TRBD1 agrees at 10 bases. With V trimmed by 2 bases and J by 2 bases, 7 bases remained unmatched. The length of the CDR3 is 17 residues. Germline loops: CDR1 MNHEY, CDR2 SMNVEV (reference sequence). The CDR3 DNA reads TGTGCCAGCAGTTTAGCCGGGACAGGGGCGCCCACAGATACGCAGTATTTT. Amino acids: CASSLAGTGAPTDTQYF.

This clonotype was counted only a few times. This chain links TRBV7-9 with TRBJ2-1; 8 positions match TRBD2. The trim removed 5 bases at V and 0 bases at J, leaving 3 bases unmatched. Germline CDR1 is SEHNR and CDR2 is FQNEAQ (reference sequence). The CDR3 extends over 15 amino acids. The CDR3 here is CASSPAGASYNEQFF. DNA for the CDR3: TGTGCCAGCAGCCCAGCGGGAGCCTCCTACAATGAGCAGTTCTTC.

This clonotype came up a few times. This chain uses TRBV29-1 with TRBJ1-4; TRBD1 aligns across 8 bases. This CDR3 has 17 residues. Trimming took 4 bases from V and 7 from J; bases not matched to a gene: 17. Germline V gene lookup returns CDR1 SQVTM and CDR2 ANQGSEA. Here the CDR3 reads CSVALPGGRGRREKLFF. The CDR3 coding sequence is TGCAGCGTTGCCCTTCCGGGGGGCAGGGGGCGTCGTGAAAAACTGTTTTTT.

This clonotype was seen only a few times. The chain joins TRBV28 to TRBJ1-4; weak D call: TRBD1 (5 bases). Trimming took 6 bases from V and 8 from J, leaving 19 bases between them. Germline lookup yields CDR1 MDHEN and CDR2 SYDVKM. The CDR3 is 15 amino acids. CDR3 DNA: TGTGCCAGCAGATCCGGGGGACTCACGGAAGAAAAACTGTTTTTT. Encoded protein: CASRSGGLTEEKLFF.

This clonotype was seen ten or more times. V gene TRBV3-1 combines with J gene TRBJ1-5, with D unresolved. Germline V gives CDR1 LGHDT, CDR2 YNNKEL (reference sequence). V lost 3 bases to trimming and J lost 4 bases, with 10 bases between them. The length of the CDR3 is 14 residues. The CDR3: CASSHGRQNQPQHF. The DNA of the CDR3 is TGTGCCAGCAGCCATGGACGGCAGAATCAGCCCCAGCATTTT.